This T cell receptor beta chain appears in the sequencing data of a study of blood T cell repertoires in COVID-19. The overall study: Sample material is recorded as cDNA or gDNA derived from T cells, B-cell-depleted T cells, or PBMCs.

CDR3 length: 16 residues. The V gene's germline CDR1 is SGHNT and CDR2 YYREEE (reference sequence). Trimming at V came to 4 bases and at J to 3 bases, leaving 8 bases not matched to a gene. Everyone who took part was about 18 to 90 years old, and they came from roughly 25 US areas. Which cohort a participant joined came from the clinical history participants gave. Per the study methods: Using reference gene primer amplification, nucleated cell counts were estimated. TCRdb's copy holds only in-frame clones and misses some; the assay was immunoSEQ multiplex PCR. Clonal size and the V and J genes are those of that table, whereas D and trimming came from the DNA. The table shows about 180,000 clones, with 75% to 90% occurring only once.

The chain is built from TRBV5-4 and TRBJ2-7, with 12 bases fitting TRBD2. This receptor was obtained from a man aged 35 to 55 who had recovered from COVID-19. Sequencing input: PBMCs or T cells enriched from blood (not recorded which). The CDR3 is CASSIGGTSGFYEQYF. CDR3 in DNA: TGTGCCAGCAGCATAGGGGGGACTAGCGGGTTCTACGAGCAGTACTTC.